One and the same sample provided the 14 T cell receptor beta chains below, sequenced in a study of T-cell memory formation after mild COVID-19 listed by TCRdb under 2021. The library was generated by 5' RACE. TCRdb records Illumina NovaSeq 6000 as the sequencer. TCRdb trimmed public reads at Q25 via fastp, called clones via MiXCR and kept in-frame beta chains. All rows with the same CDR3 protein become a single entry with the most common DNA and genes. The sample table records roughly 250,000 distinct CDR3 sequences; approximately 15% of these occur just once. 20% to 25% of the sample is in the top ten clones. Input material: PBMCs or a T cell subset sorted from them (not recorded which). The receptor source for this set is a man in his late teens or twenties who had mild COVID-19 (a few samples of this study predate the infection). The sample titles of this study are shuffled in the database, so cell type and time point are left out; the donor was told from shared clones.

This clonotype appeared a few times. In DNA form, the CDR3 reads TGTGCCAGCAGCCCCAGGGGGATGAACACTGAAGCTTTCTTT. Encoded protein: CASSPRGMNTEAFF. The V call is TRBV21-1, the J call TRBJ1-1; the table assigns TRBD1, which was not confirmed against the DNA. TRBV21-1 is a known pseudogene. CDR3 length: 14 amino acids.

This clonotype turned up a few times. The J gene is TRBJ2-2, the V gene TRBV4-1, with no clear D. The CDR3 has 14 residues. Germline V gene data show CDR1 as MGHRA and CDR2 as YSYEKL. Trimming pared 1 base from V and 2 bases from J, leaving 5 bases between. In DNA, the CDR3 is TGCGCCAGCAGCCAAGTGGCAAACACCGGGGAGCTGTTTTTT. This gives the protein CASSQVANTGELFF.

This clonotype was observed a few times. The chain uses TRBV5-1 and TRBJ2-5; D is unclear. Germline V gives CDR1 SGHRS, CDR2 YFSETQ. The CDR3 contains 12 residues. V was pared by 4 bases and J by 5 bases, with 9 bases between. The CDR3 DNA sequence: TGCGCCAGCAGCGGCCTCCATGAGACCCAGTACTTC. This encodes CASSGLHETQYF.

This clonotype has more than one count but fewer than ten. The V and J genes are TRBV5-1 and TRBJ1-2; 10 positions agree with TRBD1. J gave up 2 bases and V 0 bases, and 1 base lay outside the gene matches. CDR1 is SGHRS and CDR2 is YFSETQ in the germline V gene. The CDR3 length is 15 residues. CDR3 sequence: CASSLEGQGNYGYTF. CDR3 nucleotide sequence: TGCGCCAGCAGCTTGGAGGGACAGGGGAACTATGGCTACACCTTC.

The chain is built from TRBV5-1 and TRBJ1-2; a possible D gene is TRBD1 (6 bases). Trimming shortened V by 0 bases and J by 5 bases, and 14 bases separated the two germline ends. Germline CDR1 is SGHRS and CDR2 is YFSETQ. The CDR3 runs 15 residues. The chain's CDR3 is CASSLGGQPTYGYTF. The CDR3 bases are TGCGCCAGCAGCTTGGGAGGACAGCCAACATATGGCTACACCTTC. The whole variable domain, remainder taken from reference TRBV5-1 and TRBJ1-2, is KAGVTQTPRYLIKTRGQQVTLSCSPISGHRSVSWYQQTPGQGLQFLFEYFSETQRNKGNFPGRFSGRQFSNSRSEMNVSTLELGDSALYLCASSLGGQPTYGYTFGSGTRLTVV.

This clonotype was detected only a few times. The CDR3 DNA follows: TGCGCCAGCAGCTTCCTCTCAGGGGGCACCTACGAGCAGTACTTC. Protein product: CASSFLSGGTYEQYF. The chain is built from TRBV5-1 and TRBJ2-7; 8 bases fit TRBD1. Germline assignment: CDR1 SGHRS and CDR2 YFSETQ. This CDR3 region has 15 residues. With V trimmed by 2 bases and J by 2 bases, 6 bases remained unmatched.

The V call is TRBV7-9, the J call TRBJ2-1, with TRBD2 identical over 9 bases. Per germline, CDR1 SEHNR and CDR2 FQNEAQ (reference sequence). The CDR3 runs to 15 residues. J gave up 9 bases and V 4 bases, and 10 bases lay outside the gene matches. In DNA, the CDR3 is TGTGCCAGCAGCTCCCTTGCGGGGGGGCCAGGTGAGCAGTTCTTC. Encoded protein: CASSSLAGGPGEQFF.

The rearrangement joins TRBV6-2 or TRBV6-3 to TRBJ1-1, with D perhaps TRBD1 (6 bases). CDR1 and CDR2 (germline): MNHEY, SVGEGT. This CDR3 has 13 residues. V shed 7 bases and J shed 6 bases, with 15 bases lying between them. CDR3 nucleotide sequence: TGTGCCAGCACCCGAAACAGGGAACCTGAAGCTTTCTTT. Translated: CASTRNREPEAFF.

The chain links TRBV20-1 to TRBJ2-1; possibly TRBD1 for D (5 bases). Trimming cost V 5 bases and J 11 bases, with 10 bases left between them. The CDR3 sequence is 10 residues long. Germline lookup yields CDR1 DFQATT and CDR2 SNEGSKA (reference sequence). As DNA, the CDR3 is TGCAGTGCTCTTTGGGGCAAGCAGTTCTTC. Translating gives CSALWGKQFF.

The chain links TRBV24-1 to TRBJ2-5, with D unclear. Germline V lookup: CDR1 KGHDR, CDR2 SFDVKD. Trimming pared 1 base from V and 4 bases from J, leaving 15 bases between. This CDR3 is 16 amino acids long. The DNA for the CDR3 is TGTGCCACCAGTGATTTCGAGGACGGTAGACGAGAGACCCAGTACTTC. This sequence encodes CATSDFEDGRRETQYF.

The chain employs TRBV6-6 and TRBJ1-6, with unresolved D. Trimming took off 7 bases at V and 9 bases at J, with 16 bases between the two ends. Looked up from germline, CDR1 is MNHNY and CDR2 is SVGAGI (reference sequence). This CDR3 region has 14 residues. The CDR3 is CASTGIGLGSPLHF. The CDR3 DNA reads as TGTGCCAGCACCGGGATAGGTTTAGGTTCACCCCTCCACTTT.

This clonotype was seen a few times. The chain has TRBV5-8 and TRBJ2-5; D is unresolved. CDR3 length: 13 amino acids. V lost 5 bases and J lost 2, with 10 bases in between. Germline V gene sequence: CDR1 SGHTS, CDR2 YDEGEE. The CDR3 DNA is TGTGCCAGCAGGGGGTCCGGGCAAGAGACCCAGTACTTC. Its translation: CASRGSGQETQYF.

The count of this clonotype is one. The chain joins TRBV4-3 to TRBJ1-2; 7 bases align to TRBD1. The CDR3 consists of 15 residues. Germline lookup yields CDR1 LGHNA and CDR2 YSLEER. Trimming took 4 bases from V and 1 from J; bases not matched to a gene: 6. CDR3 bases: TGCGCCAGCAGCCGAGGGACAGCAATTAACTATGGCTACACCTTC. It is translated as CASSRGTAINYGYTF.

The rearrangement uses TRBV9 and TRBJ2-3, with 8 bases matching TRBD2. The CDR3 runs 15 residues. CDR1 and CDR2 (germline): SGDLS, YYNGEE. The junction had 7 bases not matched to a gene; V was cut back by 1 base and J by 6 bases. As DNA, the CDR3 is TGTGCCAGCAGCGTAAATCCGGGGGGGAGTGATACGCAGTATTTT. Amino acids: CASSVNPGGSDTQYF.